The 20 T cell receptor beta chains below were found in one sample sequenced in a study of T-cell reconstitution after alpha-beta-depleted transplantation in children. Preparation of the TCRbeta library involved a method that used unique molecular identifiers. Each CDR3 protein gets one entry after TCRdb re-called the PCR reads with MiXCR. This sample carries some 150,000 distinct CDR3 sequences, about 9% of them seen once, and the ten largest clones take around 18%. Specimen: PBMCs, mostly from graft donor cells, collected 180 days after TCRalphabeta/CD19-depleted stem cell transplant. The source is a female patient aged 2-10 years who had a stem cell transplant for congenital amegakaryocytic thrombocytopenia, so the T cells may come from the graft donor.

This clonotype was detected only a few times. The chain links TRBV20-1 to TRBJ2-5, with 9 bases identical to TRBD1. From germline, CDR1 is DFQATT and CDR2 SNEGSKA (reference sequence). The V and J ends lost 5 bases and 5 bases, in that order; junction bases with no gene match: 9. CDR3 length: 14 residues. As DNA, the CDR3 is TGCAGTGCTCCGGACAGGGGATGGGGGGAGACCCAGTACTTC. This translates into CSAPDRGWGETQYF.

Ten or more counts support this clonotype. V and J are TRBV5-1 and TRBJ1-2; D uncertain. The CDR3 loop spans 13 amino acids. V lost 4 bases to trimming and J lost 8 bases, with 15 bases between them. Germline V gene lookup returns CDR1 SGHRS and CDR2 YFSETQ. CDR3 DNA: TGCGCCAGCAGCCCCCGGACGGGGAACGGCTACACCTTC. Amino acids: CASSPRTGNGYTF. Full variable domain (missing parts from reference TRBV5-1 and TRBJ1-2): KAGVTQTPRYLIKTRGQQVTLSCSPISGHRSVSWYQQTPGQGLQFLFEYFSETQRNKGNFPGRFSGRQFSNSRSEMNVSTLELGDSALYLCASSPRTGNGYTFGSGTRLTVV.

The table lists this clonotype with many counts. This sequence joins TRBV5-1 and TRBJ2-3; 10 bases agree with TRBD1. The germline V gene has CDR1 SGHRS and CDR2 YFSETQ. The CDR3 consists of 15 residues. V lost 1 base, J lost 5 bases, and 4 bases stayed unmatched. The CDR3 nucleotides read TGCGCCAGCAGCTTGAAGGACAGGGGGGGAGATACGCAGTATTTT. Amino acids: CASSLKDRGGDTQYF.

This clonotype has at least ten counts. The chain employs TRBV5-1 and TRBJ1-1; TRBD1 might be the D (5 bases). Looked up from germline, CDR1 is SGHRS and CDR2 is YFSETQ. Trimming stripped 3 bases from V and 1 base from J, with 13 bases between. The CDR3 covers 15 residues. The CDR3 loop reads CASSSRQHRNTEAFF. CDR3 sequence (DNA): TGCGCCAGCAGCTCCCGACAGCACCGGAACACTGAAGCTTTCTTT.

The J gene is TRBJ2-5, the V gene TRBV20-1; no clear D. The germline V gene encodes CDR1 DFQATT and CDR2 SNEGSKA (reference sequence). The ends were cut back, 3 bases at V and 1 base at J, with 12 bases in the middle. The CDR3 runs to 14 residues. CDR3 sequence: CSASPDTVQETQYF. The CDR3 DNA sequence: TGCAGTGCTAGCCCTGACACCGTCCAAGAGACCCAGTACTTC.

This clonotype was counted a few times. V is TRBV11-2 and J is TRBJ2-3; the D gene is possibly TRBD2 (7 bases). The CDR3 consists of 16 residues. Per the germline V gene, CDR1 is SGHAT and CDR2 is FQNNGV. The germline V and J ends were trimmed by 2 bases and 1 base, with 13 bases remaining between them. The CDR3 coding sequence is TGTGCCAGCAGCTTACGGGGGGCCCGTGGCACAGATACGCAGTATTTT. Translated: CASSLRGARGTDTQYF.

A word on this clonotype: A much larger clone differs from this one at a single base, so this may be a read error. The chain links TRBV11-2 to TRBJ2-7, with 10 nucleotides matching TRBD1. V lost 8 bases and J lost 4; bases outside the gene matches: 2. Germline-derived CDR1 and CDR2 are SGHAT and FQNNGV. This CDR3 has 12 residues. The CDR3 spells CASRDRGYEQYF. CDR3 sequence (DNA): TGTGCCAGCCGGGACAGGGGATACGAGCAGTACTTC.

This clonotype was seen a few times. Here the CDR3 DNA reads TGCAGCGCCGGGCGGGCGGGAGTAAATACGCAGTATTTT. Translated: CSAGRAGVNTQYF. The chain recombines TRBV20-1 with TRBJ2-3; 7 nucleotides agree with TRBD2. This CDR3 comprises 13 residues. Germline V gene data show CDR1 as DFQATT and CDR2 as SNEGSKA (reference sequence).

The CDR3 DNA is TGTGCCAGCAGCCAAGGGACTAACACCGGGGAGCTGTTTTTT. Its protein product is CASSQGTNTGELFF. The rearrangement joins TRBV4-2 to TRBJ2-2; D may be TRBD2 (5 bases). Trimming stripped 1 base from V and 2 bases from J, with 5 bases between. Germline CDR1 reads LGHNA; CDR2 reads YNFKEQ. CDR3 length: 14 residues.

The sample holds a few counts of this clonotype. The chain joins TRBV11-2 to TRBJ1-6; 7 nucleotides match TRBD1. Trimming took 5 bases from V and 0 from J; bases not matched to a gene: 13. CDR1 and CDR2 from the germline V gene are SGHAT and FQNNGV. CDR3 length: 19 residues. CDR3 in DNA: TGTGCCAGCAGCCAACCCTATGGGACAGTTAGCTCCTATAATTCACCCCTCCACTTT. Its protein is CASSQPYGTVSSYNSPLHF.

The table lists this clonotype with many counts. This chain uses TRBV12-3 or TRBV12-4 with TRBJ2-7; 9 bases are shared with TRBD1. Trimming removed 5 bases from V and 2 bases from J; junction bases left unmatched: 7. The CDR3 is made up of 15 amino acids. This CDR3 reads CASSPDRGVTYEQYF. CDR3 coding DNA: TGTGCCAGCAGTCCTGACAGGGGGGTCACCTACGAGCAGTACTTC.

In this sample, this clonotype turned up many times. CDR3 sequence (DNA): TGTGCCAGCAGTTACGAACCAGGGGGCGACGAGCAGTACTTC. Residues: CASSYEPGGDEQYF. The V gene is TRBV6-5, the J gene TRBJ2-7, with 8 bases fitting TRBD1. In germline, CDR1 is MNHEY, CDR2 SVGAGI. This CDR3 is 14 amino acids long. J gave up 5 bases and V 2 bases, and 5 bases lay outside the gene matches.

This clonotype came up many times. The rearrangement uses TRBV5-1 and TRBJ2-7, with unresolved D. The CDR3 loop spans 13 amino acids. Looked up from germline, CDR1 is SGHRS and CDR2 is YFSETQ. With 0 bases removed from V and 0 bases from J, the gap between germline ends came to 4 bases. CDR3 amino acids: CASSLVPSYEQYF. CDR3 in DNA: TGCGCCAGCAGCTTGGTGCCCTCCTACGAGCAGTACTTC.

This clonotype was recorded at least ten times. V and J are TRBV12-3 or TRBV12-4 and TRBJ1-5; D ambiguous. Trimming took 2 bases from V and 5 from J, leaving 7 bases between them. The CDR3 loop spans 13 amino acids. CDR3 bases: TGTGCCAGCAGTTTACTCTGGTATCAGCCCCAGCATTTT. It specifies CASSLLWYQPQHF.

V is TRBV5-1 and J is TRBJ2-3, with 12 bases fitting TRBD2. CDR3 size: 15 residues. CDR1 is SGHRS, CDR2 YFSETQ, per germline. After removal of 4 bases from V and 6 bases from J, the junction contained 6 bases not matched to a gene. CDR3 in DNA: TGCGCCAGCAGCCCGGCCACTAGCGGGGGGGATACGCAGTATTTT. As protein: CASSPATSGGDTQYF.

The gene calls are TRBV3-1 and TRBJ1-3; 9 bases line up with TRBD1. The CDR3 length is 17 residues. Trimming at V came to 1 base and at J to 8 bases, leaving 12 bases not matched to a gene. Germline loops: CDR1 LGHDT, CDR2 YNNKEL (reference sequence). The DNA of the CDR3 is TGTGCCAGCAGCCAAGCCCCGACGGGACAGGGTTTGGACACCATATATTTT. This encodes CASSQAPTGQGLDTIYF.

The chain has TRBV20-1 and TRBJ2-1, with 12 bases that match TRBD2. V lost 0 bases and J lost 3; bases outside the gene matches: 15. Germline V gene sequence: CDR1 DFQATT, CDR2 SNEGSKA (reference sequence). The CDR3 contains 20 residues. In DNA, the CDR3 is TGCAGTGCTAGAGATCCGTGGGGGACTAGCGGGCCGTCAGGCTACAATGAGCAGTTCTTC. Translated, it gives CSARDPWGTSGPSGYNEQFF.

In this sample, this clonotype turned up many times. The V call is TRBV4-2, the J call TRBJ2-7; 8 bases are shared with TRBD1. CDR3 size: 16 residues. The germline CDR1 and CDR2 sequences are LGHNA and YNFKEQ. Germline trimming cut 2 bases from V and 7 bases from J; bases unmatched to any gene: 13. The CDR3 loop reads CASSQNSGQGALEQYF. The DNA of the CDR3 is TGTGCCAGCAGCCAAAACTCCGGACAGGGAGCGTTGGAGCAGTACTTC.

This chain joins TRBV28 and TRBJ1-1; 8 nucleotides match TRBD1. Germline CDR1 MDHEN, CDR2 SYDVKM. The V and J ends lost 7 bases and 1 base, in that order; junction bases with no gene match: 11. The length of the CDR3 is 16 residues. The CDR3 is CASIINRGLGNTEAFF. The CDR3 bases are TGTGCCAGCATCATCAACAGGGGGTTAGGGAACACTGAAGCTTTCTTT.

This clonotype has ten or more counts. The gene calls are TRBV12-3 or TRBV12-4 and TRBJ2-3; D perhaps matches TRBD2 (6 bases). The CDR3 totals 14 residues. Trimming removed 3 bases at V and 3 bases at J, with 10 bases between. The CDR3 is CASSFGGGTDTQYF. The CDR3 DNA is TGTGCCAGCAGTTTCGGGGGAGGTACAGATACGCAGTATTTT.